This TCR beta chain emerged from a study of early T cells in non-severe SARS-CoV-2 infection. This clonotype came up many times. Tagging with unique molecular identifiers was applied to individual cDNA molecules. TCRdb fed the 5' RACE reads into MiXCR, producing one record per CDR3 protein. The sample lists tens of thousands of distinct CDR3 sequences; about a sixth were seen once. Germline V gene data show CDR1 as SGHNT and CDR2 as YYREEE (reference sequence). V was pared by 3 bases and J by 3 bases, with 4 bases of the junction left unmatched. This CDR3 spans 15 amino acids. J is TRBJ2-1 and V is TRBV5-4; 9 bases line up with TRBD1. The source material was whole blood. The TCR originated in an adult who was a healthcare worker with PCR-confirmed SARS-CoV-2 infection or an uninfected control (not recorded which). The CDR3 spells CASSSGTGHYNEQFF. The CDR3, as DNA: TGTGCCAGCAGCTCCGGGACAGGGCACTACAATGAGCAGTTCTTC.